This TCR beta chain was observed in a study of shared clonotypes between healthy human individuals. The overall study: Three plates were used per donor for CD4 naive, three for CD4 memory, two for CD8 naive and one for CD8 memory. Findings and limits, study-wide: Larger richness was generally estimated for naive than memory subsets. How much donors shared clonotypes was expected to be affected by sequencing depth.

The naive CD8 subset, CD45RO-negative cells positively selected for CCR7, excluded terminally differentiated effector memory CD45RA+ cells. Free of recent acute infections or vaccinations, the donors were healthy HIV-negative adults. As regards this clone: What it binds is not known.

The germline CDR1 and CDR2 sequences are ENHRY and SYGVKD. Trimming took 0 bases from V and 1 from J, leaving 6 bases between them. The CDR3 covers 14 residues. Sequencing was performed with immunoSEQ multiplex PCR; in TCRdb, only in-frame clones are kept and a portion is missing. In the table there are 550,000 to 750,000 clones, under 95% of which are singletons. Sequenced sample: naive CD8+ T cells sorted from blood. The clonotype originates from a man aged 30-40 years in good health. The chain is built from TRBV10-3 and TRBJ1-1; D gene ambiguous. Written as DNA, the CDR3 is TGTGCCATCAGTGAGTCGACGGGGAACACTGAAGCTTTCTTT. This encodes CAISESTGNTEAFF.